The 12 T cell receptor beta chains below all came from one sample that was sequenced in a study of blood T cell repertoires in COVID-19. The data were produced by immunoSEQ multiplex PCR, yet TCRdb's version contains in-frame clones alone and is incomplete. The sample shows approximately 230,000 clones, roughly three quarters of them seen only once. The sequenced sample was peripheral blood. These receptor sequences come from a woman between 40 and 50 years old with active or convalescent COVID-19.

Comments on this clone: Germline and junction disagree at one end, which may indicate a read error. Here the CDR3 DNA reads TGTGCCAGCAGTGCCCCTAGCAGAGATACGCAGTATTTT. Amino acids: CASSAPSRDTQYF. V and J are TRBV28 and TRBJ2-3; D may be TRBD2 (5 bases). The CDR3 totals 13 residues. Germline loops: CDR1 MDHEN, CDR2 SYDVKM.

In regard to this clone: Other nucleotide sequences from this sample produce the same CDR3. The chain carries TRBV5-1 and TRBJ2-1, with 8 bases lining up with TRBD1. V dropped 1 base and J dropped 2; count of bases not matched to a gene: 2. The length of the CDR3 is 15 residues. Germline V gene sequence: CDR1 SGHRS, CDR2 YFSETQ. CDR3 in DNA: TGCGCCAGCAGCTTGACAGGGGGGCCCTACAATGAGCAGTTCTTC. The encoded protein is CASSLTGGPYNEQFF.

CDR3 protein: CASSQADRGRTDTQYF. The DNA for the CDR3 is TGTGCCAGCAGCCAAGCGGACAGGGGGCGGACAGATACGCAGTATTTT. The genes are TRBV5-6 and TRBJ2-3, with 11 bases identical to TRBD1. CDR1 SGHDT and CDR2 YYEEEE come from the germline V gene. CDR3 size: 16 residues. The V gene end was trimmed by 4 bases and the J gene end by 3 bases; junction bases not matched to a gene: 7. Variable domain in full (rest from reference TRBV5-6 and TRBJ2-3): DAGVTQSPTHLIKTRGQQVTLRCSPKSGHDTVSWYQQALGQGPQFIFQYYEEEERQRGNFPDRFSGHQFPNYSSELNVNALLLGDSALYLCASSQADRGRTDTQYFGPGTRLTVL.

This clone appeared a few times. The rearrangement joins TRBV6-5 to TRBJ2-4; D might be TRBD2 (7 bases). In germline, CDR1 is MNHEY, CDR2 SVGAGI. Trimming took 5 bases from V and 0 from J, leaving 11 bases between them. The CDR3 is 15 amino acids. CDR3 nucleotide sequence: TGTGCCAGCAGTAGGGGGGGTGTAGCCAAAAACATTCAGTACTTC. Translating gives CASSRGGVAKNIQYF.

This rearrangement joins TRBV3-1 (or the pseudogene TRBV3-2) to TRBJ2-1; 8 positions match TRBD2. This CDR3 is built from 13 residues. V dropped 6 bases and J dropped 7; count of bases not matched to a gene: 5. Germline V CDR1 and CDR2: LGHDT, YNNKEL (reference sequence). CDR3 nucleotides: TGTGCCAGCAGGTCGGGGGGGTCTAATGAGCAGTTCTTC. Its translation: CASRSGGSNEQFF.

In its sample, this clone was seen many times. The chain combines TRBV9 with TRBJ1-5; 7 nucleotides align to TRBD1. V was pared by 2 bases and J by 6 bases, with 5 bases of the junction left unmatched. The CDR3 covers 14 residues. Germline values: CDR1 SGDLS, CDR2 YYNGEE. CDR3 coding DNA: TGTGCCAGCAGCGTCGAGGGGGCGAGTCAGCCCCAGCATTTT. Translated: CASSVEGASQPQHF.

The chain combines TRBV3-1 (or the pseudogene TRBV3-2) with TRBJ2-1; D unresolved. This CDR3 has 13 amino acids. With 1 base removed from V and 15 bases from J, the gap between germline ends came to 16 bases. CDR1 LGHDT and CDR2 YNNKEL come from the germline V gene (reference sequence). The CDR3 loop reads CASSQAGPRGLFF. In nucleotides, the CDR3 is TGTGCCAGCAGCCAAGCTGGCCCTCGTGGGCTGTTCTTC.

The chain uses TRBV5-1 and TRBJ1-1; D is undetermined. Between the trimmed V and J ends, which lost 1 base and 5 bases, there was a span of 12 bases. The CDR3 is 14 amino acids. Germline-derived CDR1 and CDR2 are SGHRS and YFSETQ. The CDR3 DNA follows: TGCGCCAGCAGCTTGTCACGAGGGTCGACTGAAGCTTTCTTT. Amino acid sequence: CASSLSRGSTEAFF. The complete variable domain, with remaining parts taken from reference TRBV5-1 and TRBJ1-1, reads KAGVTQTPRYLIKTRGQQVTLSCSPISGHRSVSWYQQTPGQGLQFLFEYFSETQRNKGNFPGRFSGRQFSNSRSEMNVSTLELGDSALYLCASSLSRGSTEAFFGQGTRLTVV.

The CDR3 region is CASSLKDGREGAEAFF. The CDR3 DNA follows: TGTGCCAGCAGCTTGAAAGACGGTAGGGAGGGTGCTGAAGCTTTCTTT. This rearrangement joins TRBV5-5 to TRBJ1-1; D gene uncertain. The CDR3 has 16 amino acids. Trimming removed 1 base at V and 6 bases at J, with 19 bases between. Germline values: CDR1 SGHKS, CDR2 YYEKEE (reference sequence).

The J gene is TRBJ1-5, the V gene TRBV5-6; 8 positions match TRBD1. V gave up 2 bases and J gave up 5 bases; unmatched junction bases: 9. CDR3 length: 16 amino acids. Looked up from germline, CDR1 is SGHDT and CDR2 is YYEEEE. The CDR3 nucleotides read TGTGCCAGCAGCTTATTCCGGACAGGGTGGTATCAGCCCCAGCATTTT. Translation gives CASSLFRTGWYQPQHF.

The chain carries TRBV9 and TRBJ2-3; TRBD1 is a possible D gene (6 bases). Trimming left V 0 bases short and J 3 bases short, with 14 bases between. CDR1 SGDLS and CDR2 YYNGEE come from the germline V gene. This CDR3 is 16 amino acids long. CDR3 coding DNA: TGTGCCAGCAGCGTAGTAGGGACACCGGGTACAGATACGCAGTATTTT. This codes for CASSVVGTPGTDTQYF.

The chain carries TRBV9 and TRBJ1-5; D is unresolved. The V gene's germline CDR1 is SGDLS and CDR2 YYNGEE. The CDR3 totals 13 residues. V lost 3 bases and J lost 5, with 9 bases in between. The CDR3 spells CASSALADQPQHF. CDR3 bases: TGTGCCAGCAGCGCTCTAGCAGATCAGCCCCAGCATTTT.